These T cell receptor beta chains were read from a single sample in a study of CXCR3-negative and CXCR3-positive naive CD8 T cells. TCRdb reworked the 5' RACE reads into one entry per CDR3 protein, no DNA. The data show 20,000 to 30,000 distinct CDR3 sequences, and the top ten clones hold 2.5% to 3%. Source material: naive CXCR3- CD8+ T cells from blood. The receptors were sampled from a human donor in good health. Some clones in this sample may be carry-over from other donors' samples. Both conserved end residues are part of each CDR3. The order of the fields is J gene, clone size, V gene, CDR3 length, CDR3 protein. Clone size, where shown, is once, few, many, or a class for clones that have expanded.

>TRBJ2-1|-|TRBV7-3|14
CASSLGTRNGEQFF
>TRBJ1-1|-|TRBV29-1|12
CSTLTAGTEAFF
>TRBJ2-5|-|TRBV27|14
CASSLTGYLETQYF
>TRBJ2-1|-|TRBV7-8|15
CASSLRGGAYNEQFF
>TRBJ1-1|-|TRBV28|14
CASSLPRVGTEAFF
>TRBJ2-3|-|TRBV29-1|14
CSARLAGGPDTQYF
>TRBJ1-2|-|TRBV5-1|15
CASSQKGGTIYGYTF
>TRBJ2-7|-|TRBV5-1|17
CASSPPSTGQGSYEQYF
>TRBJ2-7|-|TRBV5-4|14
CAILRLAGAGEQYF
>TRBJ2-5|-|TRBV19|14
CASNSRITGETQYF
>TRBJ2-3|-|TRBV12-3/TRBV12-4|17
CASSSTSGGSSTDTQYF
>TRBJ2-7|-|TRBV29-1|15
CSVAPGAGESYEQYF
>TRBJ2-7|-|TRBV10-3|15
CAISESVGGDYEQYF
>TRBJ2-3|-|TRBV29-1|13
CSVEDGRGNTQYF
>TRBJ2-5|medium-sized|TRBV11-2|16
CASSLARGDPSETQYF
>TRBJ1-5|-|TRBV12-3/TRBV12-4|14
CASSRGGGYQPQHF
>TRBJ2-7|-|TRBV7-2|13
CASSTVGVGEQYF
>TRBJ2-7|-|TRBV20-1|15
CSARDIDRFYYEQYF
>TRBJ2-3|-|TRBV18|17
CASSPPGNGGPADTQYF
>TRBJ2-3|-|TRBV5-1|17
CASSRQLAGGGTDTQYF
>TRBJ2-7|-|TRBV5-1|13
CASSPTGGGEQYF
>TRBJ2-7|-|TRBV4-2|15
CASSQAATASYEQYF
>TRBJ2-7|-|TRBV12-3/TRBV12-4|14
CASSSGGARVEQYF
>TRBJ1-2|-|TRBV4-3|17
CASSLALRGSAILGYTF
>TRBJ2-1|-|TRBV7-6|13
CASSFWTGDEQFF
>TRBJ2-5|-|TRBV6-5|14
CASSRQGKRETQYF